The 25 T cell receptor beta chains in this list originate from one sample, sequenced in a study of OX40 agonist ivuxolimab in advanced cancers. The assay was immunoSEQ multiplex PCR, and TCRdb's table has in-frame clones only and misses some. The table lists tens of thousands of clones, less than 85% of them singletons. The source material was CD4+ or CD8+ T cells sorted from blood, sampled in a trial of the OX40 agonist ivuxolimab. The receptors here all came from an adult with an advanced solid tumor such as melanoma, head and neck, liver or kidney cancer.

The CDR3 sequence: CASSDNDGYTF. DNA of the CDR3: TGCGCCAGCAGCGATAATGATGGCTACACCTTC. V is TRBV5-1 and J is TRBJ1-2; D remains ambiguous. The CDR3 runs 11 residues. With 4 bases removed from V and 6 bases from J, the gap between germline ends came to 7 bases. Germline CDR1 is SGHRS and CDR2 is YFSETQ.

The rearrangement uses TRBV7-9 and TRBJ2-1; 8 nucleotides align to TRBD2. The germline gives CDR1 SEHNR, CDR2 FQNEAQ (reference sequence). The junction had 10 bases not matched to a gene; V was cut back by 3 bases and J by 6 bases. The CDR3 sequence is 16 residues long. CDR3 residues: CASSFVPGLEINEQFF. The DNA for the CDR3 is TGTGCCAGCAGCTTTGTGCCGGGACTAGAGATCAATGAGCAGTTCTTC. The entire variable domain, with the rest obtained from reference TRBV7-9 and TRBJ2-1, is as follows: DTGVSQNPRHKITKRGQNVTFRCDPISEHNRLYWYRQTLGQGPEFLTYFQNEAQLEKSRLLSDRFSAERPKGSFSTLEIQRTEQGDSAMYLCASSFVPGLEINEQFFGPGTRLTVL.

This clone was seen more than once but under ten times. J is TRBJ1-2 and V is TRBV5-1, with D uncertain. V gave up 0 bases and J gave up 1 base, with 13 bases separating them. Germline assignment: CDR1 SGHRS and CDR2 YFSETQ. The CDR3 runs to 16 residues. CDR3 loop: CASSLDGGALNYGYTF. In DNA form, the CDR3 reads TGCGCCAGCAGCTTGGACGGAGGAGCCCTTAACTATGGCTACACCTTC.

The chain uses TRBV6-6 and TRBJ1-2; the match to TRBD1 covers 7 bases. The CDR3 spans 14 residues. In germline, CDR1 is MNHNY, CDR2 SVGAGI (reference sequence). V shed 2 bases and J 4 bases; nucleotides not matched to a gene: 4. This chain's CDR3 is CASSYRQGVYGYTF. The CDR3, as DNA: TGTGCCAGCAGTTACCGTCAGGGGGTCTATGGCTACACCTTC.

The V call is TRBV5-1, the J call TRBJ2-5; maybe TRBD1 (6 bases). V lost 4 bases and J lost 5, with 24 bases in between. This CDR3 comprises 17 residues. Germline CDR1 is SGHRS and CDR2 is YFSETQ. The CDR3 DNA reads TGCGCCAGCAGCCGGCGGACGACAGGTCAACGATGGGAGACCCAGTACTTC. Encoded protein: CASSRRTTGQRWETQYF.

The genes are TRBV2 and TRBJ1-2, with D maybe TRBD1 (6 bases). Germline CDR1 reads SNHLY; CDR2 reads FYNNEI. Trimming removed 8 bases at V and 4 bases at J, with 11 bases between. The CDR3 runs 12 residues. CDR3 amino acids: CASSGQFYGYTF. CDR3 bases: TGTGCCAGCTCTGGACAGTTCTATGGCTACACCTTC.

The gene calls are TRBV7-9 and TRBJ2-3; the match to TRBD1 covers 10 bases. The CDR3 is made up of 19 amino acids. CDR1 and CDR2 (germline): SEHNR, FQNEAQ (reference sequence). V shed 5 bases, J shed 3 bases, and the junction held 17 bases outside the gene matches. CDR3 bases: TGTGCCAGCAGCATTCTGACAGGGGGCGCGTGGGTGGTGACAGATACGCAGTATTTT. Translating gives CASSILTGGAWVVTDTQYF.

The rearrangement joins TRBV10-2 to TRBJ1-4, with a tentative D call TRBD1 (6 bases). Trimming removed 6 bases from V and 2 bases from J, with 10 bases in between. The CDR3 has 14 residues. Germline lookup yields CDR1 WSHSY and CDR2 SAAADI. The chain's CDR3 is CASRSGQTNEKLFF. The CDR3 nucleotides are TGCGCCAGCAGGTCAGGACAGACTAATGAAAAACTGTTTTTT.

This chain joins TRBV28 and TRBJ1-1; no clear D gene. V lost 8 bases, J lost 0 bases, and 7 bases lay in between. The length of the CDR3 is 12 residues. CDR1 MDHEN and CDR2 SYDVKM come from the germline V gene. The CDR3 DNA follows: TGTGCCAGCGGGGAACTGAACACTGAAGCTTTCTTT. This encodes CASGELNTEAFF.

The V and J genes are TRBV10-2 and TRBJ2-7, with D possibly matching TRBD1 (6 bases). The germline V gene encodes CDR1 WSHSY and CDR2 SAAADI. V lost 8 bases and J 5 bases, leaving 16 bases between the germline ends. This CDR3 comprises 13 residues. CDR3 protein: CASGGHREDEQYF. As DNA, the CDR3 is TGCGCCAGCGGGGGCCACCGCGAGGACGAGCAGTACTTC.

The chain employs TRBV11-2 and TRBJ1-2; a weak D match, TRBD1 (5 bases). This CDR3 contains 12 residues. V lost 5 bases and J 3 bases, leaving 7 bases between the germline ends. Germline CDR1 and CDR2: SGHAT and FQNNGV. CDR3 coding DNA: TGTGCCAGCAGCGAGGGGTACTATGGCTACACCTTC. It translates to CASSEGYYGYTF.

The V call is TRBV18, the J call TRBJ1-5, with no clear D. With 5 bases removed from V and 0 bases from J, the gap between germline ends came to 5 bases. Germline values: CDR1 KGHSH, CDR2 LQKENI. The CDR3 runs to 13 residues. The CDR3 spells CASSGSSNQPQHF. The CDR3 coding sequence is TGTGCCAGCTCAGGCTCTAGCAATCAGCCCCAGCATTTT.

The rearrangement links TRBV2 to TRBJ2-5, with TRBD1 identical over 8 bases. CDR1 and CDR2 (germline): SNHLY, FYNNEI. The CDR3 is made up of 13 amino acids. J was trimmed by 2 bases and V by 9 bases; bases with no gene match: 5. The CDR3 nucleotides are TGTGCCAGTCGACAGGGGAAACAAGAGACCCAGTACTTC. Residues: CASRQGKQETQYF.

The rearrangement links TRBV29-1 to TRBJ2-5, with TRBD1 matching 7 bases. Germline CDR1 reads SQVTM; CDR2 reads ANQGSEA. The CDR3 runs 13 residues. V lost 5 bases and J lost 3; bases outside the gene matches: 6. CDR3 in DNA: TGCAGCGTTCCGGACAGGAGCGAAGAGACCCAGTACTTC. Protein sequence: CSVPDRSEETQYF.

CDR3 bases: TGTGCCAGCAGCCGAAGGACCAACACCGGGGAGCTGTTTTTT. This sequence encodes CASSRRTNTGELFF. The genes are TRBV7-3 and TRBJ2-2; D is unclear. The germline CDR1 and CDR2 sequences are SGHTA and FQGTGA. The CDR3 extends over 14 amino acids. V was cut by 5 bases and J by 2 bases, with 9 bases left in between.

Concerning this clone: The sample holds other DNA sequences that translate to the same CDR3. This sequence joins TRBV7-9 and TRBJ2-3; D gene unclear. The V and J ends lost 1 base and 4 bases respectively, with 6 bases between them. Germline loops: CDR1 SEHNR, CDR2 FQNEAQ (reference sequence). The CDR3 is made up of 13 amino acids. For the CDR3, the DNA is TGTGCCAGCAGCTTAGTGAGCGCAGATACGCAGTATTTT. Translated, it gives CASSLVSADTQYF.

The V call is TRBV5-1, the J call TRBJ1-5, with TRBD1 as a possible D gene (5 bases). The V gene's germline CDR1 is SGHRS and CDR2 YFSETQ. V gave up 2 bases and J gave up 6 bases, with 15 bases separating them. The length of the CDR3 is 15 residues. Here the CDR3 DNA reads TGCGCCAGCAGCTTCTCAGGGCTCGAGGGTCAGCCCCAGCATTTT. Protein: CASSFSGLEGQPQHF.

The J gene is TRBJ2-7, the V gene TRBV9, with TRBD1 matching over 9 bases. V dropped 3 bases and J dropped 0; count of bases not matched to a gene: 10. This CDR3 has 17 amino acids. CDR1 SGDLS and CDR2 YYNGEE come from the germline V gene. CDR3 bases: TGTGCCAGCAGCGCTCCGGGACAGGGTTCTGCCTCCTACGAGCAGTACTTC. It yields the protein CASSAPGQGSASYEQYF.

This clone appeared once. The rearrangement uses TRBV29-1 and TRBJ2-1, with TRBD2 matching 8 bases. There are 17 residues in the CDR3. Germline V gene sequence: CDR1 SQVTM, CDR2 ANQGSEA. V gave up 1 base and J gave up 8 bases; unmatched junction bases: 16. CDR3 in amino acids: CSVEAGRGAGAPYEQFF. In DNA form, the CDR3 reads TGCAGCGTTGAAGCGGGCCGAGGAGCGGGAGCTCCGTATGAGCAGTTCTTC.

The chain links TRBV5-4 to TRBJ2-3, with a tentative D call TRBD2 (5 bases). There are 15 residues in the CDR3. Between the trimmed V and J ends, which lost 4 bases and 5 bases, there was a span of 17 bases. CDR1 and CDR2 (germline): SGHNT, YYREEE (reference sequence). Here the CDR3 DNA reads TGTGCCAGCAGCATCCCATCCCCGGGGAGAGATACGCAGTATTTT. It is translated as CASSIPSPGRDTQYF. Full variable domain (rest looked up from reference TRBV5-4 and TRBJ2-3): ETGVTQSPTHLIKTRGQQVTLRCSSQSGHNTVSWYQQALGQGPQFIFQYYREEENGRGNFPPRFSGLQFPNYSSELNVNALELDDSALYLCASSIPSPGRDTQYFGPGTRLTVL.

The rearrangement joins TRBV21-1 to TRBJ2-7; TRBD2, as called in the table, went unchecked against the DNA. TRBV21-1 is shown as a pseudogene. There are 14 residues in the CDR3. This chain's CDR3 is CASSKGPSEGEQYV. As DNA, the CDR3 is TGTGCCAGCAGCAAGGGTCCATCGGAGGGCGAGCAGTACGTC.

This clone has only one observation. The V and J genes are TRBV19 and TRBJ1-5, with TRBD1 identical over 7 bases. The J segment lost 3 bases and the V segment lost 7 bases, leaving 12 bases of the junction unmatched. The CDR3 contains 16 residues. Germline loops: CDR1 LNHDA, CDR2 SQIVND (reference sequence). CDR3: CASKVLQGVDNQPQHF. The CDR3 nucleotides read TGTGCCAGTAAGGTTCTGCAGGGGGTAGACAATCAGCCCCAGCATTTT.

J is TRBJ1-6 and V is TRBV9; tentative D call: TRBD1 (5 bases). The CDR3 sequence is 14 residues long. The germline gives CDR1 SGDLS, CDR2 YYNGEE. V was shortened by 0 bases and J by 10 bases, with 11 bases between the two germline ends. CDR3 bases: TGTGCCAGCAGCGTAGAGCTAGGGGACTCACCCCTCCACTTT. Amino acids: CASSVELGDSPLHF.

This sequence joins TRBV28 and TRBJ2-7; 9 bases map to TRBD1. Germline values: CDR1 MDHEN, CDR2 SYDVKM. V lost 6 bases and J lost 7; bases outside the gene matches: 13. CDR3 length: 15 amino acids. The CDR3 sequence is CASSPPGTGPWEQYF. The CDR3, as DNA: TGTGCCAGCAGCCCCCCCGGGACAGGGCCTTGGGAGCAGTACTTC.

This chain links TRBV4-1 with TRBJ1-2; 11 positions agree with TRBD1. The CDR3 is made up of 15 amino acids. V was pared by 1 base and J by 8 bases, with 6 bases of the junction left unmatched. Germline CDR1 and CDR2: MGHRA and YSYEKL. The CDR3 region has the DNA TGCGCCAGCAGCCAAGTGGACAGGGGGCGCGGAGGCTACACCTTC. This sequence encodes CASSQVDRGRGGYTF.